Below, one TCR beta chain is given with its context. V was clipped by 3 bases and J by 10 bases, with 7 bases between them. From germline, CDR1 is MNHEY and CDR2 SMNVEV (reference sequence). The CDR3 covers 12 residues. Original analysis: Reference gene primer amplification yielded estimated nucleated cell counts. This table comes from immunoSEQ multiplex PCR, and its TCRdb copy is limited to in-frame clones, with some not included. From that table come the V and J calls and clone size; the DNA was used to work out D and trimming. The data show hundreds of thousands of clones, approximately 90% seen once. This entry comes from a study of blood T cell repertoires in COVID-19. Study in general: Samples came from the United States, Italy and Spain, spanning acute and convalescent COVID-19. PBMCs, B-cell-depleted T cells, or T cells were the source of the cDNA or gDNA that made up the material.

Sequencing was done on a sample of peripheral blood. The source is a woman aged 30 to 39 with acute or convalescent COVID-19. The chain employs TRBV27 and TRBJ1-6; D gene uncertain. CDR3 nucleotides: TGTGCCAGCAGTTTGGGCGCCTCACCCCTCCACTTT. The encoded protein is CASSLGASPLHF.